A selection of T cell receptor beta chains follows, all from one sample in a study of blood T cell repertoires in COVID-19. Repertoires were generated with immunoSEQ multiplex PCR, while TCRdb's copy carries only in-frame clones and drops some. Altogether more than 250,000 clones are present, 88% being singletons, with the ten largest covering about 0.7%. Source material: peripheral blood. The receptors stem from a human donor in a cohort sampled during active COVID-19. Both conserved end residues are part of each CDR3. Size is stated for part of the rows, as once, few or many counts, or as a class when the clone is expanded.

>TRBJ1-5|TRBV6-5|-
CASSYSRGFGQPQHF
>TRBJ2-3|TRBV14|-
CASSLRTSLDTQYF
>TRBJ1-2|TRBV5-6|-
CASSLGYVTVAYYGYTF
>TRBJ2-2|TRBV19|-
CASRWGANTGELFF
>TRBJ1-3|TRBV7-6|-
CASSPRADTLSGNTIYF
>TRBJ2-7|TRBV6-4|-
CASRRREGGYEQYF
>TRBJ2-3|TRBV28|-
CASSPPGWSGGITDTQYF
>TRBJ2-7|TRBV7-2|-
CASNWDRGGYEQYF
>TRBJ2-1|TRBV11-1|-
CASSLYSNPTYNEQFF
>TRBJ1-2|TRBV19|-
CASSIAPLDTYGYTF
>TRBJ1-2|TRBV28|-
CASSIPTGTGGPGYTF
>TRBJ1-1|TRBV15|-
CATSRDSDRGKAFF
>TRBJ1-4|TRBV15|-
CATSPLQGGNEKLFF
>TRBJ1-1|TRBV30|-
CAWIGEYENTEAFF
>TRBJ1-2|TRBV4-3|-
CASSHPRDYGYTF
>TRBJ2-7|TRBV30|-
CAWSLDRDHEQYF
>TRBJ1-2|TRBV7-2|-
CASSPGTGQVPRLGYTF
>TRBJ2-7|TRBV6-6|-
CASSLTGFNTIQEQYF
>TRBJ1-2|TRBV3-1/TRBV3-2|-
CASSQGLGGAGYGYTF
>TRBJ2-7|TRBV30|-
CAWSSLGLAGDYEQYF
>TRBJ1-2|TRBV15|-
CATSLTRQTGRNYGYTF
>TRBJ2-7|TRBV9|-
CASSAGTGVVPEQYF
>TRBJ1-2|TRBV9|-
CASSAYRRGQGGGYTF
>TRBJ2-7|TRBV12-3/TRBV12-4|-
CASSLGGPYEQYF
>TRBJ1-3|TRBV7-4|-
CASSSLPDTIYF
>TRBJ2-7|TRBV3-1/TRBV3-2|-
CASSQVRGGEQYF
>TRBJ2-7|TRBV30|-
CAWSIPVAGASDEQYF
>TRBJ1-5|TRBV2|-
CASSRSNQPQHF
>TRBJ2-7|TRBV11-2|-
CASSFNSGGGEQYF
>TRBJ2-7|TRBV15|-
CATSRGTGGSYEQYF
>TRBJ2-3|TRBV20-1|-
CRATSRDTQYF
>TRBJ1-6|TRBV28|-
CASSFLGAGSYNSPLHF
>TRBJ1-2|TRBV19|once
CASSLRQGPGYGYTF
>TRBJ1-5|TRBV2|-
CASSELRSLEPQHF
>TRBJ1-1|TRBV9|once
CASSVFAGQGASEAFF
>TRBJ2-7|TRBV28|-
CASRSSGSSYEQYF
>TRBJ2-7|TRBV27|-
CASTSDYEQYF
>TRBJ2-1|TRBV2|-
CASMGQLLDNEQFF
>TRBJ2-7|TRBV6-5|-
CASKSGQGSYEQYF
>TRBJ1-1|TRBV5-1|-
CASSLGRITEAFF
>TRBJ2-7|TRBV24-1|-
CATSDLDRKKQYF
>TRBJ1-5|TRBV2|-
CASSRTDSNQPQHF
>TRBJ1-6|TRBV14|-
CASSHRGTGVSPLHF
>TRBJ2-7|TRBV19|few
CASSVSSGQRYEQYF
>TRBJ2-7|TRBV6-5|-
CASSPLSSYEQYF
>TRBJ2-1|TRBV9|-
CASRGSGLYNEQFF
>TRBJ1-3|TRBV25-1|few
CASSRTGTGNTIYF